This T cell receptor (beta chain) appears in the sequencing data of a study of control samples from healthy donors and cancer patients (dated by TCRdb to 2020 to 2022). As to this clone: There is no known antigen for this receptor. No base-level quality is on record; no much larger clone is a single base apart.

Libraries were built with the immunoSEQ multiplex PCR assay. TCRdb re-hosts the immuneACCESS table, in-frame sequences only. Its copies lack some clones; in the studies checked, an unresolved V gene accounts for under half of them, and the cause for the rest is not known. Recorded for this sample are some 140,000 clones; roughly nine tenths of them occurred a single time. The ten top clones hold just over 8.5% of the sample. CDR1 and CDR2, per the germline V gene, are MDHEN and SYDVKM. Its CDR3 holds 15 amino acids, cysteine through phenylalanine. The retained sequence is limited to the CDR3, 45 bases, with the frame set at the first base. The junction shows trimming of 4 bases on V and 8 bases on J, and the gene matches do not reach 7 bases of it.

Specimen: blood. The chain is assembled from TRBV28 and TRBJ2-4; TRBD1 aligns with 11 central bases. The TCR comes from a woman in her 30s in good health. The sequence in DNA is TGTGCCAGCAGTTCCTGGACAGGGGGCCAGGACATTCAGTACTTC. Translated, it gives CASSSWTGGQDIQYF.